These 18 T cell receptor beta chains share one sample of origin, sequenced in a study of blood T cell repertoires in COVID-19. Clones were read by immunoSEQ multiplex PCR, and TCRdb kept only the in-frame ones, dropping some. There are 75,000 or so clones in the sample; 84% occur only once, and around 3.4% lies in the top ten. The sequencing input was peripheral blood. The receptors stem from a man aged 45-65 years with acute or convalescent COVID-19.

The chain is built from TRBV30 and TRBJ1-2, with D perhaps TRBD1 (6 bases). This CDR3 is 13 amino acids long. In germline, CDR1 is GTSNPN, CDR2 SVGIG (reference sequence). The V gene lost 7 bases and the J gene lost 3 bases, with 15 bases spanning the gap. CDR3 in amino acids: CASPTTGDYGYTF. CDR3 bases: TGTGCCTCCCCAACGACAGGTGACTATGGCTACACCTTC.

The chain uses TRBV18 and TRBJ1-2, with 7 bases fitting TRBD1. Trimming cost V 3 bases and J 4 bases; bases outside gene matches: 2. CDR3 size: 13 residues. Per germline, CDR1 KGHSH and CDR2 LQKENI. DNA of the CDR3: TGTGCCAGCTCACCTTGGGACAGCTATGGCTACACCTTC. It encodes CASSPWDSYGYTF.

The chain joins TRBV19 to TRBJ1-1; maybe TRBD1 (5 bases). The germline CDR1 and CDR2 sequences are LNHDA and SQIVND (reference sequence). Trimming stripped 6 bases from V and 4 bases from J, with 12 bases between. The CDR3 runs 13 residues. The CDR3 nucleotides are TGTGCCAGTAGCCCCCGGGGGGTCACTGAAGCTTTCTTT. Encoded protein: CASSPRGVTEAFF.

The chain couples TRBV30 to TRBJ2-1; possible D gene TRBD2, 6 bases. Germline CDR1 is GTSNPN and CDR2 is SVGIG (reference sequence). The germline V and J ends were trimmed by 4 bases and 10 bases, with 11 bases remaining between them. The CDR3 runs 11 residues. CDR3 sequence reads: CAWTSGGEQFF. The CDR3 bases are TGTGCCTGGACCTCCGGGGGAGAGCAGTTCTTC.

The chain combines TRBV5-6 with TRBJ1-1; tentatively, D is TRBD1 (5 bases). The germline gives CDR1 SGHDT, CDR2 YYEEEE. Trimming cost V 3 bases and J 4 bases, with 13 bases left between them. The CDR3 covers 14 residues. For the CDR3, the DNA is TGTGCCAGCAGCTCTTCGGGGCGGGGCACTGAAGCTTTCTTT. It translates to CASSSSGRGTEAFF.

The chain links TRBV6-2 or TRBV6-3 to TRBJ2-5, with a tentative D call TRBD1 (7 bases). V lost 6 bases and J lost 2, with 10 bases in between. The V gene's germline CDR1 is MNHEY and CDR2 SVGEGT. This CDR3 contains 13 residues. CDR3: CASSAGQQETQYF. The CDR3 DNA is TGTGCCAGCAGCGCGGGACAGCAAGAGACCCAGTACTTC.

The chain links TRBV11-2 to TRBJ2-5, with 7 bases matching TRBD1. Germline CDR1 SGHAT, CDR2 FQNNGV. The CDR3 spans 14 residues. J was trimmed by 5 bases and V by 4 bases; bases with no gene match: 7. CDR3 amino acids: CASSSLRGRETQYF. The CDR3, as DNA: TGTGCCAGCAGCTCCCTTAGGGGGCGGGAGACCCAGTACTTC.

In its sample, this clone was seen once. The CDR3 bases are TGTGCCACCAGTGATGAGACCGGGACAGGGGCTTCTTATGGCTACACCTTC. Translating gives CATSDETGTGASYGYTF. The chain has TRBV24-1 and TRBJ1-2, with 10 bases aligning to TRBD1. V lost 3 bases and J lost 5; bases outside the gene matches: 11. Per germline, CDR1 KGHDR and CDR2 SFDVKD. This CDR3 comprises 17 residues.

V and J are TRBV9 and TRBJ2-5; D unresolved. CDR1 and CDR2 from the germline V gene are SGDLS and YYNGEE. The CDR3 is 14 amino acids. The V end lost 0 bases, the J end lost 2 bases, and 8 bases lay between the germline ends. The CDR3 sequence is CASSVGTRQETQYF. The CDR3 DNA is TGTGCCAGCAGCGTAGGAACCAGGCAAGAGACCCAGTACTTC.

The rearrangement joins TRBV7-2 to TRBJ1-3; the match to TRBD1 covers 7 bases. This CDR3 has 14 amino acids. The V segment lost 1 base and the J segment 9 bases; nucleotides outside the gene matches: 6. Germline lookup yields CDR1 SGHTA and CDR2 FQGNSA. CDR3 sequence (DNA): TGTGCCAGCAGCTTAGGAACAGGGGAGGTCACCATATATTTT. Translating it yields CASSLGTGEVTIYF.

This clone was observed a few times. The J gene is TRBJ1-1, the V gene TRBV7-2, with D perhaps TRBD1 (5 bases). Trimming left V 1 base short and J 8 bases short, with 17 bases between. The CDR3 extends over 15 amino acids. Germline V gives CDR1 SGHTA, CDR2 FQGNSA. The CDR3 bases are TGTGCCAGCAGCTTAGGATTTCTAGGGGTCTCGGAAGCTTTCTTT. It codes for CASSLGFLGVSEAFF.

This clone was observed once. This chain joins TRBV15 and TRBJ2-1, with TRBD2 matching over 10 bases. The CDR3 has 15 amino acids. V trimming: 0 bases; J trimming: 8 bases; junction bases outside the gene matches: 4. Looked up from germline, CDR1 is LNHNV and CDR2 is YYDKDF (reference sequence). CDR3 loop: CATSRDQAGGYEQFF. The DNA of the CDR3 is TGTGCCACCAGCAGAGATCAAGCGGGGGGGTATGAGCAGTTCTTC.

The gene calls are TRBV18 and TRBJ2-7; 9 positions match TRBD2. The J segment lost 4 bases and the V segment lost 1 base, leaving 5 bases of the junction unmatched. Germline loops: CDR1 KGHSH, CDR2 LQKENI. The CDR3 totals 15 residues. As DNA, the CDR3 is TGTGCCAGCTCACCACGGAGGACTAGCGAGTACGAGCAGTACTTC. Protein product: CASSPRRTSEYEQYF.

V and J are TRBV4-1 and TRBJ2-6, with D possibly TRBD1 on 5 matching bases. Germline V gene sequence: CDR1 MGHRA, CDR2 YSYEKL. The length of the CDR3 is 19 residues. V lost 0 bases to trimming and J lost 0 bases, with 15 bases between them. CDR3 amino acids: CASSQDFGHQASGANVLTF. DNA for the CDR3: TGCGCCAGCAGCCAAGATTTTGGACACCAGGCCTCTGGGGCCAACGTCCTGACTTTC.

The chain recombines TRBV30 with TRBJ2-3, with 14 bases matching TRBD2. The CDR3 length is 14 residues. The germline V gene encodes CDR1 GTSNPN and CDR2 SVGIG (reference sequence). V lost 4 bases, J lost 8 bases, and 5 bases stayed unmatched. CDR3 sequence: CAWTGGLAGVTQYF. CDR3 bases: TGTGCCTGGACAGGGGGACTAGCGGGAGTTACGCAGTATTTT.

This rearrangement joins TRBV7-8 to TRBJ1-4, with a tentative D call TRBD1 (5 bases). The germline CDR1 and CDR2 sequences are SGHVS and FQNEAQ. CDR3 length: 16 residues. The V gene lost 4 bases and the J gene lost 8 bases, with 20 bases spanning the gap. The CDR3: CASSSPFGGEGEKLFF. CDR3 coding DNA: TGTGCCAGCAGCTCCCCTTTCGGAGGGGAAGGGGAAAAACTGTTTTTT.

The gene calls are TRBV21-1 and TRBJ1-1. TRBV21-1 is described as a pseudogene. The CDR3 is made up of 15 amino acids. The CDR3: CASSSRVPKHTEAFF. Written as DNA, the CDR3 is TGTGCCAGCAGCTCCCGGGTCCCAAAGCACACTGAAGCTTTCTTT.

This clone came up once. The CDR3 coding sequence is TGCAGCGTTGGAAGCGGGGATCAGCCCCAGCATTTT. It codes for CSVGSGDQPQHF. The chain joins TRBV29-1 to TRBJ1-5; D remains unclear. Between the trimmed V and J ends, which lost 4 bases and 5 bases, there was a span of 9 bases. CDR1 and CDR2 from the germline V gene are SQVTM and ANQGSEA. The CDR3 runs 12 residues.